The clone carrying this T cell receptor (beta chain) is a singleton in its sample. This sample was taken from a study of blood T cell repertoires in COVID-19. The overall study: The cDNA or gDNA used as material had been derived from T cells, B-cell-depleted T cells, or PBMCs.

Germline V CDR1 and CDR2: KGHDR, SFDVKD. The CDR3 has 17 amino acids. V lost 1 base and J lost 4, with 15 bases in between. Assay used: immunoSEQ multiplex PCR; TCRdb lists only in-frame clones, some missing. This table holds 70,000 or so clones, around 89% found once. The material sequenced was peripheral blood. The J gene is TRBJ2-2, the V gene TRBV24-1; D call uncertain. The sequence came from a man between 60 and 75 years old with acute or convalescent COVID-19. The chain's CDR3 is CATSDLSGPRSTGELFF. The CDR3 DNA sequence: TGTGCCACCAGTGATTTATCAGGCCCGCGCAGCACCGGGGAGCTGTTTTTT.